There are many counts of the clone carrying this T cell receptor (beta chain). Its antigen is still unknown. Germline CDR1 is MDHEN and CDR2 is SYDVKM. The CDR3 loop spans 15 amino acids. V lost 9 bases to trimming and J lost 3 bases, with 20 bases between them. iRepertoire HTBI primers and Arm-PCR of CDR3 regions built TCR beta libraries. TCRdb reanalysed the multiplex PCR reads using MiXCR and keeps one entry per CDR3 protein. The sample has 430,000 or so distinct CDR3 sequences, roughly a fifth seen once; the top ten hold approximately 15%. This sample was included in a study of regulatory T cells in long-lasting Graves disease. Study-level background: Persistent Graves' disease denoted over 5 years of antithyroid drugs plus positive TSH receptor antibodies. Whole-study findings and limits: With persistent disease, TRBV28, TRBJ1-2 and TRBJ2-5 were the favored segments.

Described time point: persistent/refractory GD, antithyroid drugs over 5 years with positive TRAb. Following extraction of RNA from PBMCs, that RNA was used to make the TCR library. V gene TRBV28 combines with J gene TRBJ1-1, with D maybe TRBD1 (6 bases). The clonotype comes from a female donor with Graves disease. The source was peripheral blood mononuclear cells (PBMCs), collected when the disease was refractory, from a patient treated with antithyroid drugs. The CDR3 spells CASNPPQKGDTEAFF. CDR3 DNA: TGTGCCAGTAACCCCCCCCAGAAGGGGGACACTGAAGCTTTCTTT.